These 14 T cell receptor beta chains were sequenced from one sample in a study of T cells of healthy individuals (dated by TCRdb to the late 2010s). To prepare the library, 5' RACE was applied. Sequencing instrument: Illumina MiSeq. Using fastp at Q25 and MiXCR, TCRdb reprocessed the public reads and kept productive beta chains. Identical CDR3 proteins give one entry, which carries the most common genes and DNA. Within this sample are about 82,000 distinct CDR3 sequences, with around 5.1% of them counted one time only. The leading ten clones occupy 7.5% to 8% of the sample. Every receptor here comes from a female donor in good health.

The table lists this clonotype with many counts. This chain uses TRBV7-9 with TRBJ2-1, with TRBD2 matching 8 bases. Trimming removed 4 bases from V and 5 bases from J; junction bases left unmatched: 10. Germline V gene data show CDR1 as SEHNR and CDR2 as FQNEAQ (reference sequence). CDR3 size: 16 residues. The CDR3 is CASSSQAGVIDNEQFF. CDR3 sequence (DNA): TGTGCCAGCAGCTCCCAAGCGGGAGTGATAGACAATGAGCAGTTCTTC.

This clonotype was recorded at least ten times. The chain is built from TRBV12-3 or TRBV12-4 and TRBJ2-1, with 8 bases matching TRBD1. The junction had 6 bases not matched to a gene; V was cut back by 6 bases and J by 2 bases. The CDR3 has 15 residues. The CDR3 nucleotides read TGTGCCAGCAGCCGGGACAGGATCGCCTACAATGAGCAGTTCTTC. It yields the protein CASSRDRIAYNEQFF.

This clonotype was detected only a few times. The rearrangement joins TRBV6-6 to TRBJ1-2; D remains ambiguous. The germline V gene has CDR1 MNHNY and CDR2 SVGAGI (reference sequence). This CDR3 is 13 amino acids long. Trimming took off 2 bases at V and 8 bases at J, with 12 bases between the two ends. The CDR3 is CASSYGREQGYTF. The CDR3 DNA reads as TGTGCCAGCAGTTACGGGAGGGAGCAAGGCTACACCTTC.

At least ten counts were recorded for this clonotype. The rearrangement links TRBV2 to TRBJ2-1; 10 nucleotides align to TRBD2. V dropped 0 bases and J dropped 9; count of bases not matched to a gene: 8. The CDR3 has 16 amino acids. CDR1 is SNHLY and CDR2 is FYNNEI in the germline V gene. Here the CDR3 DNA reads TGTGCCAGCAGTGAAGCGAGGGCTAGCGGGAGTCCTGAGCAGTTCTTC. Protein sequence: CASSEARASGSPEQFF.

This clonotype was seen repeatedly, ten times or more. The CDR3 loop reads CASSLEAGLNTEAFF. The CDR3 bases are TGCGCCAGCAGCTTGGAGGCAGGGCTGAACACTGAAGCTTTCTTT. This chain joins TRBV5-1 and TRBJ1-1, with D perhaps matching TRBD1 (5 bases). CDR3 length equals 15 residues. Trimming removed 0 bases from V and 0 bases from J, with 9 bases in between. From germline, CDR1 is SGHRS and CDR2 YFSETQ.

The V and J genes are TRBV9 and TRBJ1-5, with D possibly matching TRBD1 (5 bases). V lost 0 bases and J lost 2, with 9 bases in between. Germline CDR1 SGDLS, CDR2 YYNGEE. This CDR3 is built from 15 residues. DNA for the CDR3: TGTGCCAGCAGCGTAGAGCCACAGGGCAATCAGCCCCAGCATTTT. The encoded protein is CASSVEPQGNQPQHF.

The sample holds many counts of this clonotype. The J gene is TRBJ2-1, the V gene TRBV6-5; 7 nucleotides agree with TRBD2. CDR1 and CDR2 (germline): MNHEY, SVGAGI. Trimming removed 0 bases from V and 6 bases from J; junction bases left unmatched: 14. The CDR3 extends over 18 amino acids. Here the CDR3 reads CASSYSSRGSHIGNEQFF. In nucleotides, the CDR3 is TGTGCCAGCAGTTACTCTTCTCGCGGGAGTCACATCGGCAATGAGCAGTTCTTC.

This clonotype was found many times. J is TRBJ2-3 and V is TRBV4-3; 9 bases map to TRBD1. J was trimmed by 2 bases and V by 0 bases; bases with no gene match: 9. This CDR3 is built from 18 residues. CDR1 is LGHNA, CDR2 YSLEER, per germline. This chain's CDR3 is CASSQEGTGPLDTDTQYF. DNA for the CDR3: TGCGCCAGCAGCCAAGAAGGGACAGGGCCCCTGGACACAGATACGCAGTATTTT.

This clonotype was seen ten or more times. The gene calls are TRBV12-3 or TRBV12-4 and TRBJ2-7; D uncertain. The V gene lost 4 bases and the J gene lost 0 bases, with 4 bases spanning the gap. The CDR3 contains 12 residues. In nucleotides, the CDR3 is TGTGCCAGCAGTTCTCACTCCTACGAGCAGTACTTC. Protein: CASSSHSYEQYF.

The sample holds a few counts of this clonotype. The rearrangement uses TRBV20-1 and TRBJ2-1; 9 positions match TRBD2. V was clipped by 3 bases and J by 8 bases; unmatched bases: 5. Germline assignment: CDR1 DFQATT and CDR2 SNEGSKA (reference sequence). CDR3 length: 13 residues. The CDR3 reads CSASLTSGHEQFF. CDR3 DNA: TGCAGTGCTAGCCTGACTAGCGGACATGAGCAGTTCTTC.

This clonotype was seen at least ten times. The chain carries TRBV25-1 and TRBJ2-3; D is perhaps TRBD1 (6 bases). The germline CDR1 and CDR2 sequences are MGHDK and SYGVNS. The CDR3 length is 13 residues. Trimming removed 10 bases at V and 4 bases at J, with 15 bases between. DNA of the CDR3: TGTGCCATCGAGCTGGGGGCGTCAGATACGCAGTATTTT. As protein: CAIELGASDTQYF.

This clonotype was detected ten times or more. The chain joins TRBV2 to TRBJ2-3; 8 bases agree with TRBD2. The J segment lost 0 bases and the V segment lost 7 bases, leaving 6 bases of the junction unmatched. Per the germline V gene, CDR1 is SNHLY and CDR2 is FYNNEI. The CDR3 loop spans 15 amino acids. CDR3 bases: TGTGCCAGCACTTGGCGGGAGGATAGCACAGATACGCAGTATTTT. Its protein is CASTWREDSTDTQYF.

This clonotype was seen many times. J is TRBJ1-1 and V is TRBV4-3; no definite D call. There are 16 residues in the CDR3. V was pared by 0 bases and J by 5 bases, with 16 bases between. Germline loops: CDR1 LGHNA, CDR2 YSLEER. The CDR3 region is CASSQDQIGSITEAFF. CDR3 in DNA: TGCGCCAGCAGCCAAGATCAAATAGGGTCAATAACTGAAGCTTTCTTT.

The chain carries TRBV12-3 or TRBV12-4 and TRBJ2-5; 7 bases are shared with TRBD2. The V and J ends lost 5 bases and 2 bases, in that order; junction bases with no gene match: 5. This CDR3 contains 14 residues. CDR3 DNA sequence: TGTGCCAGCAGTACTACTAGCGTTCAAGAGACCCAGTACTTC. This gives the protein CASSTTSVQETQYF.